These 29 T cell receptor beta chains share one sample of origin, sequenced in a study of T cells after yellow fever vaccination. TCRdb analysed the 5' RACE reads with MiXCR anew, one entry per CDR3 protein. The sample carries approximately 450,000 distinct CDR3 sequences, approximately 19% recorded once. Sequenced material: PBMCs, taken before the yellow fever booster vaccination. These receptor sequences come from a man aged 18 to 30 who received the YFV17D yellow fever vaccine.

The sample holds one count of this clonotype. The rearrangement joins TRBV4-2 to TRBJ2-5, with 11 bases identical to TRBD2. Germline CDR1 and CDR2: LGHNA and YNFKEQ. The CDR3 has 16 amino acids. V trimming: 1 base; J trimming: 5 bases; junction bases outside the gene matches: 6. The CDR3, as DNA: TGTGCCAGCAGCCAAGGAGGTAGCGGGGGGGTGGAGACCCAGTACTTC. Its protein product is CASSQGGSGGVETQYF.

This clonotype was seen a handful of times. The genes are TRBV6-5 and TRBJ1-1; D possibly corresponds to TRBD1 (6 bases). CDR3 length equals 15 residues. CDR1 and CDR2 from the germline V gene are MNHEY and SVGAGI. The germline V and J ends were trimmed by 6 bases and 5 bases, with 19 bases remaining between them. CDR3 sequence: CASSSLGGIGTEAFF. CDR3 sequence (DNA): TGTGCCAGCAGCTCTCTAGGGGGAATCGGAACTGAAGCTTTCTTT.

This clonotype was seen at least ten times. This chain uses TRBV20-1 with TRBJ2-7; 7 bases align to TRBD2. Per germline, CDR1 DFQATT and CDR2 SNEGSKA (reference sequence). J gave up 4 bases and V 3 bases, and 0 bases lay outside the gene matches. The CDR3 extends over 11 amino acids. The CDR3 sequence: CSARGGYEQYF. CDR3 bases: TGCAGTGCTAGGGGAGGGTACGAGCAGTACTTC.

There are a few counts of this clonotype. The chain couples TRBV25-1 to TRBJ2-7; perhaps TRBD2 as D (5 bases). Germline CDR1 is MGHDK and CDR2 is SYGVNS. Trimming pared 5 bases from V and 5 bases from J, leaving 13 bases between. This CDR3 has 13 residues. The DNA of the CDR3 is TGTGCCAGCAGTTCCGGGATGTCTAACGAGCAGTACTTC. Residues: CASSSGMSNEQYF.

V and J are TRBV5-4 and TRBJ2-1; either TRBD1 or TRBD2 may fit D (5 bases each). The germline V gene has CDR1 SGHNT and CDR2 YYREEE (reference sequence). Trimming pared 2 bases from V and 6 bases from J, leaving 9 bases between. This CDR3 is built from 13 residues. CDR3 DNA: TGTGCCAGCAGCTTCCGGGACGGCAATGAGCAGTTCTTC. This sequence encodes CASSFRDGNEQFF.

The chain links TRBV5-1 to TRBJ2-1, with a weak D call TRBD2 (6 bases). The length of the CDR3 is 17 residues. Deletions cut 4 bases from V and 0 bases from J, with 17 bases between. Germline-derived CDR1 and CDR2 are SGHRS and YFSETQ. The CDR3 DNA reads as TGCGCCAGCAGCCCTCTAGCGTCCCCGAGCTCCTACAATGAGCAGTTCTTC. Its translation: CASSPLASPSSYNEQFF.

This chain joins TRBV4-3 and TRBJ1-5; TRBD1 is a possible D gene (5 bases). Germline CDR1 and CDR2: LGHNA and YSLEER. The CDR3 length is 19 residues. Trimming pared 2 bases from V and 6 bases from J, leaving 26 bases between. CDR3 sequence (DNA): TGCGCCAGCAGCCAACAACATGTGGGGGGAAGGGTAGGTAGTCAGCCCCAGCATTTT. Its protein is CASSQQHVGGRVGSQPQHF.

The rearrangement links TRBV20-1 to TRBJ1-5; maybe TRBD1 (6 bases). CDR1 DFQATT and CDR2 SNEGSKA come from the germline V gene (reference sequence). Trimming shortened V by 3 bases and J by 4 bases, and 13 bases separated the two germline ends. CDR3 length: 14 residues. Here the CDR3 reads CSASSGGKNQPQHF. CDR3 in DNA: TGCAGTGCTAGTTCCGGGGGCAAAAATCAGCCCCAGCATTTT.

V gene TRBV11-2 combines with J gene TRBJ2-5, with 8 bases lining up with TRBD2. The CDR3 consists of 14 residues. Germline V CDR1 and CDR2: SGHAT, FQNNGV. Trimming removed 3 bases from V and 5 bases from J; junction bases left unmatched: 5. The chain's CDR3 is CASSFGGGYETQYF. DNA of the CDR3: TGTGCCAGCAGCTTCGGCGGGGGGTACGAGACCCAGTACTTC. Full variable domain (rest looked up from reference TRBV11-2 and TRBJ2-5): EAGVAQSPRYKIIEKRQSVAFWCNPISGHATLYWYQQILGQGPKLLIQFQNNGVVDDSQLPKDRFSAERLKGVDSTLKIQPAKLEDSAVYLCASSFGGGYETQYFGPGTRLLVL.

This clonotype was seen a few times. This rearrangement joins TRBV5-1 to TRBJ2-7; no clear D. Germline CDR1 SGHRS, CDR2 YFSETQ. V was cut by 7 bases and J by 1 base, with 9 bases left in between. CDR3 length: 12 amino acids. CDR3 coding DNA: TGCGCCAGCTACGACAAATCCTACGAGCAGTACTTC. This translates into CASYDKSYEQYF.

The table lists this clonotype with a few counts. The V gene is TRBV7-2, the J gene TRBJ2-3; D is undetermined. The CDR3 has 13 amino acids. The ends were cut back, 1 base at V and 10 bases at J, with 12 bases in the middle. CDR1 is SGHTA, CDR2 FQGNSA, per germline. The CDR3 DNA sequence: TGTGCCAGCAGCTTAGAGGAGCCAGCTGCGCAGTATTTT. Translation gives CASSLEEPAAQYF. The whole variable domain, filled in from reference TRBV7-2 and TRBJ2-3, reads GAGVSQSPSNKVTEKGKDVELRCDPISGHTALYWYRQSLGQGLEFLIYFQGNSAPDKSGLPSDRFSAERTGGSVSTLTIQRTQQEDSAVYLCASSLEEPAAQYFGPGTRLTVL.

This clonotype was detected many times. This sequence joins TRBV5-1 and TRBJ1-2, with 7 bases fitting TRBD1. V was clipped by 4 bases and J by 2 bases; unmatched bases: 2. Germline V gene lookup returns CDR1 SGHRS and CDR2 YFSETQ. The CDR3 covers 13 residues. The CDR3 DNA is TGCGCCAGCAGCGTGACAGGGAACTATGGCTACACCTTC. It is translated as CASSVTGNYGYTF.

This clonotype has only a few counts. The rearrangement joins TRBV7-6 to TRBJ2-3; the match to TRBD2 covers 8 bases. Trimming cost V 7 bases and J 0 bases; bases outside gene matches: 6. Germline values: CDR1 SGHVS, CDR2 FNYEAQ. This CDR3 is 15 amino acids long. The CDR3 sequence is CASKQLAASTDTQYF. In DNA, the CDR3 is TGTGCCAGCAAGCAACTAGCGGCTAGCACAGATACGCAGTATTTT.

The CDR3 region is CASSLIIWGEADTQYF. The DNA of the CDR3 is TGTGCCAGCAGCTTAATCATTTGGGGGGAAGCAGATACGCAGTATTTT. The chain couples TRBV7-9 to TRBJ2-3, with D perhaps matching TRBD2 (6 bases). With 2 bases removed from V and 4 bases from J, the gap between germline ends came to 16 bases. Germline V gene data show CDR1 as SEHNR and CDR2 as FQNEAQ (reference sequence). The CDR3 is made up of 16 amino acids.

V gene TRBV7-9 combines with J gene TRBJ1-4, with D perhaps TRBD1 (5 bases). In germline, CDR1 is SEHNR, CDR2 FQNEAQ (reference sequence). V lost 4 bases and J lost 0, with 12 bases in between. CDR3 length: 16 residues. In nucleotides, the CDR3 is TGTGCCAGCAGCTCTCGACAGTTTCCAACTAATGAAAAACTGTTTTTT. It codes for CASSSRQFPTNEKLFF.

This chain connects TRBV7-9 to TRBJ2-5; 15 bases line up with TRBD2. Germline CDR1 SEHNR, CDR2 FQNEAQ (reference sequence). This CDR3 comprises 16 residues. The V gene end was trimmed by 5 bases and the J gene end by 1 base; junction bases not matched to a gene: 2. The CDR3 DNA is TGTGCCAGCAGCCAGGGACTAGCGGGGGGCCAAGAGACCCAGTACTTC. This sequence encodes CASSQGLAGGQETQYF.

This clonotype was detected a few times. V usage is TRBV6-5 and J usage is TRBJ1-2; the D gene is possibly TRBD1 (5 bases). Germline V lookup: CDR1 MNHEY, CDR2 SVGAGI. The CDR3 is 13 amino acids. The V end lost 2 bases, the J end lost 7 bases, and 11 bases lay between the germline ends. This CDR3 reads CASSYGWDRGYTF. The CDR3 bases are TGTGCCAGCAGTTACGGGTGGGACCGTGGCTACACCTTC.

This clonotype was seen a handful of times. The chain combines TRBV4-3 with TRBJ2-7, with 10 bases matching TRBD2. V was pared by 1 base and J by 7 bases, with 1 base of the junction left unmatched. Germline lookup yields CDR1 LGHNA and CDR2 YSLEER. The CDR3 loop spans 13 amino acids. For the CDR3, the DNA is TGCGCCAGCAGCCAAGGAGCGGGGGGGGAGCAGTACTTC. Its protein product is CASSQGAGGEQYF.

The table lists this clonotype with a few counts. The chain links TRBV11-2 to TRBJ2-3; 12 nucleotides agree with TRBD2. The germline gives CDR1 SGHAT, CDR2 FQNNGV. The trim removed 5 bases at V and 9 bases at J, leaving 6 bases unmatched. This CDR3 is built from 14 residues. CDR3 region: CASSPGLAGTTQYF. DNA of the CDR3: TGTGCCAGCAGCCCGGGACTAGCGGGCACGACGCAGTATTTT.

The chain carries TRBV7-9 and TRBJ2-2; 7 bases match TRBD1. Germline CDR1 is SEHNR and CDR2 is FQNEAQ (reference sequence). V trimming: 5 bases; J trimming: 7 bases; junction bases outside the gene matches: 4. The CDR3 loop spans 13 amino acids. The CDR3 nucleotides are TGTGCCAGCAGCCCGCAGGGGGTCGGGGAGCTGTTTTTT. Residues: CASSPQGVGELFF.

The chain recombines TRBV2 with TRBJ2-5, with D possibly being TRBD1 (6 bases). Germline V CDR1 and CDR2: SNHLY, FYNNEI. This CDR3 is built from 14 residues. Trimming took 6 bases from V and 5 from J, leaving 16 bases between them. CDR3 sequence reads: CASRPTGFWETQYF. CDR3 in DNA: TGTGCCAGCAGACCCACAGGGTTTTGGGAGACCCAGTACTTC.

The chain couples TRBV5-1 to TRBJ2-5; D is undetermined. V gave up 2 bases and J gave up 5 bases, with 7 bases separating them. The length of the CDR3 is 12 residues. Germline V gene data show CDR1 as SGHRS and CDR2 as YFSETQ. CDR3 sequence reads: CASSFNSETQYF. CDR3 nucleotide sequence: TGCGCCAGCAGCTTTAACAGCGAGACCCAGTACTTC.

The chain joins TRBV9 to TRBJ1-1, with D maybe TRBD1 (5 bases). The CDR3 length is 14 residues. With 2 bases removed from V and 3 bases from J, the gap between germline ends came to 11 bases. CDR1 SGDLS and CDR2 YYNGEE come from the germline V gene. This chain's CDR3 is CASSVGDSYTEAFF. Written as DNA, the CDR3 is TGTGCCAGCAGCGTTGGAGACAGTTACACTGAAGCTTTCTTT.

The chain joins TRBV7-8 to TRBJ1-2; 7 bases agree with TRBD1. Germline CDR1 SGHVS, CDR2 FQNEAQ. Germline trimming cut 5 bases from V and 3 bases from J; bases unmatched to any gene: 9. CDR3 size: 15 residues. CDR3 nucleotide sequence: TGTGCCAGCAGCCCTACAGGGGTCAATTACTATGGCTACACCTTC. Its translation is CASSPTGVNYYGYTF.

The V gene is TRBV2, the J gene TRBJ1-5; maybe TRBD1 (5 bases). Germline-derived CDR1 and CDR2 are SNHLY and FYNNEI. V was shortened by 3 bases and J by 1 base, with 7 bases between the two germline ends. The CDR3 totals 14 residues. This CDR3 reads CASSDGDSNQPQHF. For the CDR3, the DNA is TGTGCCAGCAGTGACGGGGACAGCAATCAGCCCCAGCATTTT.

Many counts were recorded for this clonotype. V is TRBV5-5 and J is TRBJ2-1; 7 nucleotides match TRBD2. Germline V CDR1 and CDR2: SGHKS, YYEKEE (reference sequence). Trimming removed 4 bases from V and 8 bases from J; junction bases left unmatched: 9. There are 14 residues in the CDR3. CDR3 coding DNA: TGTGCCAGCAGCCCCGTGACTAGCATCCATGAGCAGTTCTTC. Its translation is CASSPVTSIHEQFF.

The chain combines TRBV15 with TRBJ1-1; D may be TRBD1 (5 bases). The CDR3 loop spans 12 amino acids. From germline, CDR1 is LNHNV and CDR2 YYDKDF (reference sequence). The germline V and J ends were trimmed by 1 base and 7 bases, with 7 bases remaining between them. The CDR3 coding sequence is TGTGCCACCAGCAGAGGACAGAATGAAGCTTTCTTT. It translates to CATSRGQNEAFF.

This clonotype was seen ten or more times. The chain links TRBV6-5 to TRBJ2-6; perhaps TRBD1 as D (5 bases). Germline V gene lookup returns CDR1 MNHEY and CDR2 SVGAGI. The CDR3 contains 17 residues. V shed 5 bases and J shed 2 bases, with 16 bases lying between them. This CDR3 reads CASSGDLLGAGANVLTF. The CDR3 DNA is TGTGCCAGCAGTGGTGACCTTTTAGGGGCTGGGGCCAACGTCCTGACTTTC.

The J gene is TRBJ1-2, the V gene TRBV4-1, with D perhaps matching TRBD1 (6 bases). The CDR3 covers 19 residues. Trimming shortened V by 2 bases and J by 1 base, and 23 bases separated the two germline ends. Germline lookup yields CDR1 MGHRA and CDR2 YSYEKL. The CDR3 loop reads CASSQTGQRRSVNNYGYTF. For the CDR3, the DNA is TGCGCCAGCAGCCAAACCGGACAGCGTCGTTCAGTCAATAACTATGGCTACACCTTC.